Listed below are T cell receptor beta chains from one sample, sequenced in a study of blood T cells in healthy people across ages. One entry per CDR3 protein results from TCRdb running MiXCR on the 5' RACE reads. In the table there are 500,000 to 650,000 distinct CDR3 sequences, about 26% of which are singletons. Another study also made use of these data, one on T cells of mothers and their children.

Sequencing was performed on blood. These receptors were taken from a boy aged 2 to 10 in good health. Each CDR3 is given with its conserved first and last residue. The order of the fields is clone size, D gene, J gene, V gene, CDR3 protein, CDR3 DNA. D genes are given only for firm matches. Clone size is not always given. Where it is, it says once, few, many or a class for expanded clones.

few,TRBD1,TRBJ2-3,TRBV20-1,CSAKTGDGTDTQYF,TGCAGTGCTAAGACAGGGGACGGCACAGATACGCAGTATTTT
-,TRBD2,TRBJ2-7,TRBV5-6,CASRLAGGYGSYEQYF,TGTGCCAGCAGGCTAGCGGGAGGGTACGGCTCCTACGAGCAGTACTTC
-,-,TRBJ2-3,TRBV28,CASSAGYSTDTQYF,TGTGCCAGCTCGGCGGGATATAGCACAGATACGCAGTATTTT
few,TRBD1,TRBJ1-2,TRBV18,CASSSDRAHYGYTF,TGTGCCAGCTCGTCGGACAGGGCTCACTATGGCTACACCTTC
-,TRBD2,TRBJ2-1,TRBV7-2,CASSWTSGGGEQFF,TGTGCCAGCAGCTGGACTAGCGGGGGGGGCGAGCAGTTCTTC
-,-,TRBJ2-1,TRBV12-3/TRBV12-4,CASSLPTAPQFF,TGTGCCAGCAGCTTACCGACGGCCCCTCAGTTCTTC
few,-,TRBJ2-4,TRBV20-1,CSARGQALAKNIQYF,TGCAGTGCTAGGGGCCAGGCGCTAGCCAAAAACATTCAGTACTTC
-,-,TRBJ2-5,TRBV5-1,CASSLGQAWGNQETQYF,TGCGCCAGCAGCTTGGGACAGGCCTGGGGGAACCAAGAGACCCAGTACTTC
-,-,TRBJ2-5,TRBV7-2,CASSPQRSQETQYF,TGTGCCAGCAGCCCCCAGCGCTCACAAGAGACCCAGTACTTC
-,-,TRBJ1-2,TRBV6-2/TRBV6-3,CASSYGDGLIDTF,TGTGCCAGCAGTTACGGGGACGGGCTCATCGACACCTTC
-,-,TRBJ1-2,TRBV3-1,CASSQEPGYGYTF,TGTGCCAGCAGCCAAGAGCCAGGCTATGGCTACACCTTC
-,-,TRBJ2-5,TRBV20-1,CSATAGTPILF,TGTAGTGCAACTGCCGGGACTCCAATTCTCTTC
once,-,TRBJ2-3,TRBV5-1,CASSLGISERDTDTQYF,TGCGCCAGCAGCTTGGGGATTTCAGAGCGTGACACAGATACGCAGTATTTT
-,-,TRBJ2-5,TRBV25-1,CASSDPGSQYF,TGTGCCAGCAGTGATCCGGGGTCCCAGTACTTC
-,-,TRBJ2-3,TRBV2,CASRFSDLTDTQYF,TGTGCCAGCAGGTTCAGTGATCTCACAGATACGCAGTATTTT
-,TRBD2,TRBJ2-1,TRBV7-2,CASSPGPSGGHTYNEQFF,TGTGCCAGCAGCCCGGGACCCAGCGGGGGGCACACCTACAATGAGCAGTTCTTC
-,-,TRBJ2-5,TRBV6-5,CASSPTPLGTQYF,TGTGCCAGCAGCCCGACCCCCTTGGGGACCCAGTACTTC
few,TRBD1,TRBJ2-4,TRBV29-1,CSAKGQENIQYF,TGCAGCGCCAAGGGACAGGAAAACATTCAGTACTTC
-,-,TRBJ2-7,TRBV29-1,CSVSGPSMEQYF,TGCAGCGTTTCGGGACCCAGCATGGAGCAGTACTTC
-,-,TRBJ2-7,TRBV7-2,CATFLALTYEQYF,TGTGCCACCTTTTTAGCACTAACCTACGAGCAGTACTTC
-,-,TRBJ2-4,TRBV29-1,CSVEGGIKNIQYF,TGCAGCGTTGAAGGGGGGATCAAAAACATTCAGTACTTC
-,TRBD2,TRBJ2-7,TRBV5-1,CASSHGLAGGPAEQYF,TGCGCCAGCAGCCACGGACTAGCGGGAGGGCCGGCCGAGCAGTACTTC
-,TRBD1,TRBJ2-1,TRBV6-5,CASSYSIMGQGNNEQFF,TGTGCCAGCAGTTACTCGATCATGGGACAGGGGAACAATGAGCAGTTCTTC
-,-,TRBJ2-7,TRBV6-5,CASSYSWGGASYEQYF,TGTGCCAGCAGTTACTCATGGGGGGGCGCCTCCTACGAGCAGTACTTC
few,-,TRBJ2-5,TRBV12-3/TRBV12-4,CASSQPGSLETQYF,TGTGCCAGCAGTCAGCCCGGGAGCCTCGAGACCCAGTACTTC